One and the same sample provided the 18 T cell receptor beta chains below, sequenced in a study of PD-L1 blockade in urothelial cancer. TCRdb keeps only in-frame clones here, not all; method: immunoSEQ multiplex PCR. The sample has some 45,000 clones; 75% to 85% are singletons. Time point given: pretreatment peripheral blood. The specimen was PBMCs, collected around atezolizumab (anti-PD-L1) treatment. These TCRs come from a man in his fifties or sixties with urothelial cancer.

This chain links TRBV5-6 with TRBJ2-2; 10 bases line up with TRBD2. V lost 4 bases, J lost 7 bases, and 13 bases stayed unmatched. CDR3 size: 17 residues. Looked up from germline, CDR1 is SGHDT and CDR2 is YYEEEE. The CDR3 nucleotides read TGTGCCAGCAGCAAGGGGGCTAGCGGGGGCCTCGTCGGGGAGCTGTTTTTT. Translated: CASSKGASGGLVGELFF.

The chain uses TRBV28 and TRBJ1-3, with no clear D. Between the trimmed V and J ends, which lost 6 bases and 4 bases, there was a span of 16 bases. The CDR3 sequence is 15 residues long. The V gene's germline CDR1 is MDHEN and CDR2 SYDVKM. The CDR3 nucleotides read TGTGCCAGCAGACTTAATACAGATCACGGAAACACCATATATTTT. Protein product: CASRLNTDHGNTIYF.

The J gene is TRBJ1-1, the V gene TRBV9, with 9 bases identical to TRBD1. CDR3 length: 17 amino acids. CDR1 SGDLS and CDR2 YYNGEE come from the germline V gene. Trimming cost V 4 bases and J 5 bases; bases outside gene matches: 15. CDR3 bases: TGTGCCAGCAGCATAGACCGGGACAGGGTCGGAGGGACTGAAGCTTTCTTT. This gives the protein CASSIDRDRVGGTEAFF.

The gene calls are TRBV9 and TRBJ1-2; 8 bases are a match to TRBD1. V shed 0 bases, J shed 5 bases, and the junction held 9 bases outside the gene matches. Germline lookup yields CDR1 SGDLS and CDR2 YYNGEE. The CDR3 sequence is 16 residues long. CDR3 bases: TGTGCCAGCAGCGTAGCTACGGGACAGGCCATGTATGGCTACACCTTC. Translating gives CASSVATGQAMYGYTF. The entire variable domain, with the rest obtained from reference TRBV9 and TRBJ1-2, is as follows: DSGVTQTPKHLITATGQRVTLRCSPRSGDLSVYWYQQSLDQGLQFLIQYYNGEERAKGNILERFSAQQFPDLHSELNLSSLELGDSALYFCASSVATGQAMYGYTFGSGTRLTVV.

The chain links TRBV7-6 to TRBJ1-6; 7 bases are a match to TRBD1. The ends lost 1 base at V and 7 bases at J; junction bases unmatched: 7. The germline V gene has CDR1 SGHVS and CDR2 FNYEAQ. The CDR3 loop spans 16 amino acids. Here the CDR3 DNA reads TGTGCCAGCAGCTTAGAAGCCGGGACAGTAAATTCACCCCTCCACTTT. Protein product: CASSLEAGTVNSPLHF.

This clone was seen only a few times. This rearrangement joins TRBV6-5 to TRBJ1-1, with 9 bases aligning to TRBD1. V shed 8 bases and J 4 bases; nucleotides not matched to a gene: 11. This CDR3 contains 15 residues. Germline V gives CDR1 MNHEY, CDR2 SVGAGI. CDR3 DNA: TGTGCCAGCCGAAGGACAGGGGACGTTAGCACTGAAGCTTTCTTT. It encodes CASRRTGDVSTEAFF.

The chain couples TRBV7-2 to TRBJ2-7; 8 bases align to TRBD1. The CDR3 totals 15 residues. Trimming at V came to 3 bases and at J to 3 bases, leaving 7 bases not matched to a gene. Germline V gene sequence: CDR1 SGHTA, CDR2 FQGNSA. The CDR3: CASSFSGQEYYEQYF. Here the CDR3 DNA reads TGTGCCAGCAGCTTCTCGGGACAGGAGTACTACGAGCAGTACTTC.

The chain has TRBV5-4 and TRBJ2-2; a possible D gene is TRBD1 (5 bases). V lost 0 bases, J lost 4 bases, and 13 bases lay in between. This CDR3 is 16 amino acids long. From germline, CDR1 is SGHNT and CDR2 YYREEE (reference sequence). The CDR3 region has the DNA TGTGCCAGCAGCTTGGGGGGTGGGGCGGCCACCGGGGAGCTGTTTTTT. Its protein product is CASSLGGGAATGELFF.

This clone was detected only once. The rearrangement uses TRBV28 and TRBJ2-1; 13 positions match TRBD2. Germline V gives CDR1 MDHEN, CDR2 SYDVKM. This CDR3 has 19 residues. The junction had 14 bases not matched to a gene; V was cut back by 6 bases and J by 3 bases. The CDR3 here is CASSAGLAGAQYYYNEQFF. Here the CDR3 DNA reads TGTGCCAGCAGCGCCGGACTAGCGGGGGCCCAATACTACTACAATGAGCAGTTCTTC. Full variable domain (missing parts from reference TRBV28 and TRBJ2-1): DVKVTQSSRYLVKRTGEKVFLECVQDMDHENMFWYRQDPGLGLRLIYFSYDVKMKEKGDIPEGYSVSREKKERFSLILESASTNQTSMYLCASSAGLAGAQYYYNEQFFGPGTRLTVL.

The J gene is TRBJ1-1, the V gene TRBV29-1; possibly TRBD1 for D (6 bases). Germline assignment: CDR1 SQVTM and CDR2 ANQGSEA. V lost 3 bases and J lost 7, with 15 bases in between. This CDR3 comprises 13 residues. CDR3: CSVEYQGPIEAFF. The CDR3 DNA reads as TGCAGCGTTGAGTATCAGGGGCCGATTGAAGCTTTCTTT.

This clone came up a few times. The chain couples TRBV30 to TRBJ1-5; D not resolved. This CDR3 is built from 13 residues. Germline V lookup: CDR1 GTSNPN, CDR2 SVGIG (reference sequence). V lost 3 bases and J 2 bases, leaving 8 bases between the germline ends. This CDR3 reads CAWSKGGNQPQHF. The CDR3 DNA sequence: TGTGCCTGGAGCAAGGGAGGCAATCAGCCCCAGCATTTT.

The chain links TRBV5-8 to TRBJ2-3; D gene uncertain. The CDR3 is 15 amino acids. Germline assignment: CDR1 SGHTS and CDR2 YDEGEE. V was trimmed by 2 bases and J by 1 base, leaving 11 bases between them. As DNA, the CDR3 is TGTGCCAGCAGCTTAATACTACGCCGCACAGATACGCAGTATTTT. Amino acid sequence: CASSLILRRTDTQYF.

The V gene is TRBV6-5, the J gene TRBJ2-2; 10 nucleotides agree with TRBD1. CDR1 MNHEY and CDR2 SVGAGI come from the germline V gene. J was trimmed by 3 bases and V by 5 bases; bases with no gene match: 3. This CDR3 is 15 amino acids long. The CDR3 DNA sequence: TGTGCCAGCAGTGGGGGACAGGGGTACACCGGGGAGCTGTTTTTT. This codes for CASSGGQGYTGELFF.

This clone rates as medium-sized. The J gene is TRBJ1-1, the V gene TRBV10-2; 7 positions agree with TRBD1. The CDR3 consists of 13 residues. The germline V gene has CDR1 WSHSY and CDR2 SAAADI. V lost 8 bases, J lost 6 bases, and 9 bases stayed unmatched. CDR3 residues: CASVGGASSEAFF. DNA of the CDR3: TGCGCCAGCGTAGGGGGCGCTTCGTCTGAAGCTTTCTTT.

This rearrangement joins TRBV5-4 to TRBJ2-3; D perhaps matches TRBD2 (5 bases). Germline V gene lookup returns CDR1 SGHNT and CDR2 YYREEE (reference sequence). Deletions cut 4 bases from V and 1 base from J, with 10 bases between. The CDR3 length is 14 residues. CDR3 protein: CASSREQRTDTQYF. As DNA, the CDR3 is TGTGCCAGCAGCCGGGAACAGCGCACAGATACGCAGTATTTT.

Concerning this clone: Sequence at one end of the junction differs from germline and may be a read error. This chain uses TRBV7-9 with TRBJ1-2, with D hard to call. Germline assignment: CDR1 SEHNR and CDR2 FQNEAQ (reference sequence). The CDR3 length is 15 residues. The CDR3 sequence: CASSQENSMRDGYTF. Written as DNA, the CDR3 is TGCGCCAGCAGCCAAGAGAACTCAATGAGGGATGGCTACACCTTC. Using reference TRBV7-9 and TRBJ1-2 for the parts outside the CDR3, the full variable domain is DTGVSQNPRHKITKRGQNVTFRCDPISEHNRLYWYRQTLGQGPEFLTYFQNEAQLEKSRLLSDRFSAERPKGSFSTLEIQRTEQGDSAMYLCASSQENSMRDGYTFGSGTRLTVV.

The chain recombines TRBV6-1 with TRBJ2-7; 12 bases are shared with TRBD2. Germline CDR1 is MNHNS and CDR2 is SASEGT. The CDR3 loop spans 15 amino acids. After removal of 2 bases from V and 3 bases from J, the junction contained 2 bases not matched to a gene. This CDR3 reads CASSESTSGSYEQYF. CDR3 nucleotides: TGTGCCAGCAGTGAATCGACTAGCGGGAGCTACGAGCAGTACTTC.

This clone was seen at least ten times. V and J are TRBV7-2 and TRBJ1-5; the D is unclear. CDR1 and CDR2 from the germline V gene are SGHTA and FQGNSA. With 4 bases removed from V and 5 bases from J, the gap between germline ends came to 9 bases. CDR3 length: 13 amino acids. CDR3 sequence: CASSYLQDQPQHF. CDR3 DNA sequence: TGTGCCAGCAGCTACCTCCAGGATCAGCCCCAGCATTTT. Combining the CDR3 with reference TRBV7-2 and TRBJ1-5 gives the whole variable domain GAGVSQSPSNKVTEKGKDVELRCDPISGHTALYWYRQSLGQGLEFLIYFQGNSAPDKSGLPSDRFSAERTGGSVSTLTIQRTQQEDSAVYLCASSYLQDQPQHFGDGTRLSIL.